The TCR beta chain under discussion was sequenced for a study of CD8 T cells in Susac syndrome. CDR3 length equals 13 residues. V shed 3 bases and J shed 0 bases, with 5 bases lying between them. CDR1 SGHTA and CDR2 FQGNSA come from the germline V gene. With random hexamers, roughly 0.45 to 1 ug RNA was reverse transcribed. TCRdb used MiXCR to reprocess the immunoSEQ multiplex PCR reads, holding one entry per CDR3 protein. The repertoire holds over 350,000 distinct CDR3 sequences, with more than 80% as singletons. The clonotype was recovered from a human donor with multiple sclerosis. V and J are TRBV7-2 and TRBJ1-1; D call uncertain. Material for sequencing was CD8+ T cells from PBMCs. The CDR3 sequence: CASSFWLNTEAFF. The DNA for the CDR3 is TGTGCCAGCAGCTTTTGGCTGAACACTGAAGCTTTCTTT. Filled out from reference TRBV7-2 and TRBJ1-1, the complete variable domain reads GAGVSQSPSNKVTEKGKDVELRCDPISGHTALYWYRQSLGQGLEFLIYFQGNSAPDKSGLPSDRFSAERTGGSVSTLTIQRTQQEDSAVYLCASSFWLNTEAFFGQGTRLTVV.